This record concerns one T cell receptor beta chain sequence. This table comes from immunoSEQ multiplex PCR, and its TCRdb copy is limited to in-frame clones, with some not included. In the table there are around 75,000 clones, 88% of which are singletons. Autoimmune disease history or systemic immunosuppression led to patients being barred. The data were taken from a study of OX40 agonist ivuxolimab in advanced cancers. Study summary: At doses from 0.01 to 10 mg/kg, patients were given intravenous ivuxolimab every 2 weeks.

V dropped 5 bases and J dropped 2; count of bases not matched to a gene: 5. Germline CDR1 KGHSH, CDR2 LQKENI. The CDR3 is made up of 14 amino acids. Source: CD4+ or CD8+ T cells sorted from blood, taken in a trial of the OX40 agonist ivuxolimab. The chain couples TRBV18 to TRBJ2-7; 8 bases match TRBD1. This receptor was identified in an adult with an advanced solid tumor such as melanoma, head and neck, liver or kidney cancer. DNA of the CDR3: TGTGCCAGCTCATATGGACAGGGAACCTACGAGCAGTACTTC. This sequence encodes CASSYGQGTYEQYF.